The following is a T cell receptor beta chain sequence with its context. What this receptor recognizes is not known. No much larger clone is present one base from it, and per-base qualities are unavailable. Libraries came from PCR. Sequencing instrument: Illumina HiSeq 2500. Unique molecular identifiers were incorporated into TCR beta cDNA libraries to reduce PCR and sequencing biases. Every 1 to 10 million input T cells yielded approximately 500,000 cDNA molecules, meaning each molecule approximated one T cell. The same protocol used for the earlier healthy control dataset was applied to prepare and sequence the patient libraries. Within a given batch, samples were prepared together, multiplexed and sequenced on the same HiSeq lane. In the original analysis: Raw barcoded reads were processed with MIGEC, and single-read molecular identifier groups were discarded before consensus assembly and CDR3 extraction. VDJtools was used for post-analysis of the clonotype tables, with diversity normalized by down-sampling every dataset to the smallest sample size. In repertoire overlap clustering, CDR3 amino acid sequences, but not nucleotide sequences, were matched to correct batch-related cross-sample contamination. TCRdb trimmed public reads at Q25 via fastp, called clones via MiXCR and kept in-frame beta chains. Here each entry gathers all rows of one CDR3 protein and keeps the most common genes and DNA. The V and J calls here are based on TCRdb, not the publication. This sample holds roughly 800,000 distinct CDR3 sequences; approximately 57% were observed only once. The ten largest account for 4.6% of the sample.

To demonstrate the VDJtools post-analysis software, the study profiled TCR beta repertoires from the peripheral blood of about 13 young patients with multiple sclerosis. Multiple sclerosis patients were children and adolescents aged roughly 6 to 17 years. These data come from a study of post-analysis software for immune sequencing data (dated by TCRdb to between 2014 and 2017). With respect to the entire study: The recorded disease courses included relapsing-remitting, secondary progressive and progressive-relapsing multiple sclerosis, and some patients had no subtype annotation. The patient repertoires were compared against more than 10 previously published healthy control repertoires obtained from donors aged about 6 to 27 years. A subset of samples was prepared in parallel using single-end sample barcoding, then pooled and co-amplified after Illumina adapter ligation.

General study outcomes and caveats: A handful of TRBV segments, including TRBV5-6, TRBV5-1 and TRBV20-1, were significantly more frequent in patients than controls. Normalized Chao1 diversity was significantly lower in multiple sclerosis patients than controls, suggesting substantial peripheral T-cell clonal expansion. The multiple sclerosis patient group was slightly younger than the control group. Strong co-clustering of samples prepared in the same batch was shown by direct clustering with F measure, prompting a batch-effect correction.

Trimming removed 2 bases from V and 6 bases from J, leaving 10 bases between the germline ends. The germline V gene specifies MNHEY as CDR1 and SVGEGT as CDR2. The CDR3, from cysteine to phenylalanine, totals 13 residues. Here the CDR3 DNA is all that survives: 39 bases in frame from base 1. The sample consisted of blood. This clonotype originated in a girl aged 10-17 years with multiple sclerosis. The chain employs TRBV6-2 or TRBV6-3 and TRBJ1-2; the D gene assignment is ambiguous. The nucleotide sequence is TGTGCCAGCAGTTACAGACCGGTGGATGGCTACACCTTC. It specifies CASSYRPVDGYTF.